The 16 T cell receptor beta chains listed next were all sequenced from one sample in a study of metastatic and nonmetastatic thyroid tumors. Thyroid surgery was performed in patients who had received no treatment beforehand. TCRdb reprocessed the PCR reads via MiXCR. This table has fewer than 35,000 clones, roughly a tenth appearing once. Sequencing was done on a sample of blood. The receptor set was obtained from a female donor with papillary thyroid cancer or a benign thyroid nodule (not recorded which). Some clones in this sample may be carry-over from other donors' samples.

This clone was recorded many times. The chain recombines TRBV7-9 with TRBJ1-4; tentative D call: TRBD1 (6 bases). CDR3 length: 16 residues. Germline CDR1 is SEHNR and CDR2 is FQNEAQ (reference sequence). Trimming removed 5 bases at V and 8 bases at J, with 21 bases between. The CDR3 DNA reads as TGTGCCAGCAGCCGTCATCTCGGGGGCATAGTGGAAAAACTGTTTTTT. Its translation is CASSRHLGGIVEKLFF.

This clone was observed a few times. The CDR3 DNA reads TGTGCCAGCAGCCAAGATTTTGGGACTCCCTACAATGAGCAGTTCTTC. Its protein is CASSQDFGTPYNEQFF. The J gene is TRBJ2-1, the V gene TRBV4-2; tentatively, D is TRBD2 (6 bases). CDR3 length: 16 amino acids. V lost 0 bases and J 2 bases, leaving 11 bases between the germline ends. CDR1 and CDR2 from the germline V gene are LGHNA and YNFKEQ.

This clone occurred many times. The V gene is TRBV5-1, the J gene TRBJ2-1; D assignment may be TRBD1 or TRBD2 (5 bases each). With 0 bases removed from V and 5 bases from J, the gap between germline ends came to 15 bases. CDR1 is SGHRS, CDR2 YFSETQ, per germline. The CDR3 is made up of 16 amino acids. The CDR3 nucleotides read TGCGCCAGCAGCTTGGGGCGAGGGGTCGGGAACAATGAGCAGTTCTTC. This encodes CASSLGRGVGNNEQFF.

This clone was seen repeatedly, ten times or more. This chain links TRBV24-1 with TRBJ2-1; 8 nucleotides line up with TRBD2. V shed 1 base, J shed 4 bases, and the junction held 11 bases outside the gene matches. The CDR3 covers 18 residues. From germline, CDR1 is KGHDR and CDR2 SFDVKD. The CDR3 DNA is TGTGCCACCAGTGATTTAGACGGGAGGGCCGCTGGGTACAATGAGCAGTTCTTC. Amino acid sequence: CATSDLDGRAAGYNEQFF.

This clone has ten or more counts. The chain couples TRBV27 to TRBJ2-1; tentatively, D is TRBD2 (5 bases). Germline CDR1 and CDR2: MNHEY and SMNVEV (reference sequence). V gave up 0 bases and J gave up 4 bases, with 10 bases separating them. The CDR3 is made up of 15 amino acids. The CDR3 bases are TGTGCCAGCAGTTTATCAGGGTCGGGGTACAATGAGCAGTTCTTC. It codes for CASSLSGSGYNEQFF.

This clone was counted at least ten times. The V and J genes are TRBV6-1 and TRBJ2-3; D possibly matches TRBD1 or TRBD2 (5 bases each). The CDR3 totals 14 residues. V shed 7 bases and J shed 2 bases, with 13 bases lying between them. The germline V gene has CDR1 MNHNS and CDR2 SASEGT. CDR3 in amino acids: CASMLGRATDTQYF. The DNA of the CDR3 is TGTGCCAGCATGCTGGGGCGGGCCACAGATACGCAGTATTTT.

This clone was seen a handful of times. The chain joins TRBV6-1 to TRBJ2-1; D gene unclear. The germline gives CDR1 MNHNS, CDR2 SASEGT. The CDR3 is made up of 13 amino acids. V was pared by 8 bases and J by 0 bases, with 8 bases between. The CDR3 sequence is CASGLSSYNEQFF. For the CDR3, the DNA is TGTGCCAGCGGGTTAAGCTCCTACAATGAGCAGTTCTTC.

In this sample, this clone turned up a few times. One end of the junction fails to match germline, which may point to a read error. This rearrangement joins TRBV27 to TRBJ1-2, with 7 bases lining up with TRBD1. Germline V gives CDR1 MNHEY, CDR2 SMNVEV (reference sequence). The CDR3 length is 15 residues. CDR3: CARSPLLTGRYGYTF. CDR3 bases: TGTGCCAGGAGCCCACTCCTGACAGGGAGGTATGGATACACCTTC.

This clone appeared a few times. The rearrangement uses TRBV5-1 and TRBJ1-3, with D possibly matching TRBD1 (5 bases). With 0 bases removed from V and 0 bases from J, the gap between germline ends came to 7 bases. CDR3 length: 15 amino acids. Looked up from germline, CDR1 is SGHRS and CDR2 is YFSETQ. The CDR3 DNA is TGCGCCAGCAGCTTGGGGACAACCTCTGGAAACACCATATATTTT. This codes for CASSLGTTSGNTIYF.

The chain combines TRBV3-1 with TRBJ2-1; 7 positions match TRBD2. The CDR3 loop spans 15 amino acids. The germline CDR1 and CDR2 sequences are LGHDT and YNNKEL (reference sequence). J gave up 8 bases and V 1 base, and 8 bases lay outside the gene matches. For the CDR3, the DNA is TGTGCCAGCAGCCAAGGGTGGGGGGGTTTCGATGAGCAGTTCTTC. Protein product: CASSQGWGGFDEQFF.

This clone was counted at least ten times. This chain connects TRBV19 to TRBJ1-5; maybe TRBD1 (6 bases). Deletions cut 6 bases from V and 3 bases from J, with 9 bases between. Germline V gene data show CDR1 as LNHDA and CDR2 as SQIVND (reference sequence). CDR3 size: 13 residues. CDR3 bases: TGTGCCAGTAGCGGACAGTCCAATCAGCCCCAGCATTTT. It encodes CASSGQSNQPQHF. The entire variable domain, with the rest obtained from reference TRBV19 and TRBJ1-5, is as follows: DGGITQSPKYLFRKEGQNVTLSCEQNLNHDAMYWYRQDPGQGLRLIYYSQIVNDFQKGDIAEGYSVSREKKESFPLTVTSAQKNPTAFYLCASSGQSNQPQHFGDGTRLSIL.

The V call is TRBV5-1, the J call TRBJ2-7; 7 nucleotides match TRBD1. This CDR3 spans 15 amino acids. Germline CDR1 is SGHRS and CDR2 is YFSETQ. The V and J ends lost 5 bases and 0 bases, in that order; junction bases with no gene match: 8. Here the CDR3 reads CASSFDRAPSYEQYF. The CDR3 nucleotides are TGCGCCAGCAGTTTTGACAGGGCACCCTCCTACGAGCAGTACTTC. Variable domain in full (rest from reference TRBV5-1 and TRBJ2-7): KAGVTQTPRYLIKTRGQQVTLSCSPISGHRSVSWYQQTPGQGLQFLFEYFSETQRNKGNFPGRFSGRQFSNSRSEMNVSTLELGDSALYLCASSFDRAPSYEQYFGPGTRLTVT.

This clone was found many times. The J gene is TRBJ2-3, the V gene TRBV7-3; no clear D. This CDR3 contains 13 residues. Trimming took 1 base from V and 3 from J, leaving 5 bases between them. Germline V gene data show CDR1 as SGHTA and CDR2 as FQGTGA. This CDR3 is CASSLSGTDTQYF. The CDR3 DNA sequence: TGTGCCAGCAGCTTAAGCGGTACAGATACGCAGTATTTT.

This clone was recorded many times. The CDR3 sequence is CASSERLDYKNTGELFF. CDR3 coding DNA: TGTGCCAGCAGTGAACGGTTAGACTACAAGAACACCGGGGAGCTGTTTTTT. The V call is TRBV2, the J call TRBJ2-2, with a weak D call TRBD2 (5 bases). The ends were cut back, 2 bases at V and 1 base at J, with 14 bases in the middle. Germline CDR1 reads SNHLY; CDR2 reads FYNNEI. The CDR3 covers 17 residues.

This clone was recorded at least ten times. The chain carries TRBV6-1 and TRBJ1-2; 8 bases are a match to TRBD1. V lost 5 bases and J lost 1; bases outside the gene matches: 9. Germline V CDR1 and CDR2: MNHNS, SASEGT. The CDR3 extends over 16 amino acids. The CDR3 sequence is CASSRQGISLNYGYTF. The CDR3 DNA sequence: TGTGCCAGCAGTCGACAGGGGATTAGTCTTAACTATGGCTACACCTTC.

The sample holds many counts of this clone. The genes are TRBV6-6 and TRBJ2-3, with TRBD2 matching 15 bases. This CDR3 comprises 18 residues. With 2 bases clipped from V and 3 bases from J, the junction kept 6 bases outside the gene matches. Germline V gene data show CDR1 as MNHNY and CDR2 as SVGAGI (reference sequence). CDR3 sequence (DNA): TGTGCCAGCAGTTACGGACTAGCGGGAGGGCCCGTGACAGATACGCAGTATTTT. Its protein is CASSYGLAGGPVTDTQYF.